One and the same sample provided the 30 T cell receptor beta chains below, sequenced in a study of PD-L1 blockade in urothelial cancer. Data came from immunoSEQ multiplex PCR; TCRdb stores just in-frame clones and leaves some out. The repertoire holds around 40,000 clones, about a third seen once, with just under 9% in the top ten. The starting material was tumor tissue, obtained before atezolizumab (anti-PD-L1) treatment. The source of these receptors is a man in his sixties with urothelial cancer.

A few counts support this clone. The V and J genes are TRBV7-6 and TRBJ2-5; the match to TRBD1 covers 7 bases. The germline V gene has CDR1 SGHVS and CDR2 FNYEAQ. V gave up 2 bases and J gave up 4 bases; unmatched junction bases: 4. The CDR3 is made up of 14 amino acids. This chain's CDR3 is CASSLWAGGETQYF. CDR3 bases: TGTGCCAGCAGCTTATGGGCAGGGGGAGAGACCCAGTACTTC.

The rearrangement links TRBV5-1 to TRBJ2-1, with D hard to call. Germline assignment: CDR1 SGHRS and CDR2 YFSETQ. V was pared by 0 bases and J by 5 bases, with 9 bases between. This CDR3 is built from 14 residues. The CDR3 loop reads CASSLALSNNEQFF. CDR3 DNA: TGCGCCAGCAGCTTGGCCTTGTCCAACAATGAGCAGTTCTTC.

Only a few counts were recorded for this clone. This rearrangement joins TRBV9 to TRBJ2-3; 10 positions match TRBD2. The CDR3 has 16 amino acids. Germline V gene lookup returns CDR1 SGDLS and CDR2 YYNGEE. V lost 4 bases, J lost 1 base, and 6 bases stayed unmatched. As DNA, the CDR3 is TGTGCCAGCAGCCTCATCGGGACTAGCGGCACAGATACGCAGTATTTT. The encoded protein is CASSLIGTSGTDTQYF.

In this sample, this clone turned up many times. One end of the junction varies from germline; a read error may be responsible. This rearrangement joins TRBV7-6 to TRBJ1-6; 7 bases fit TRBD1. Germline V lookup: CDR1 SGHVS, CDR2 FNYEAQ. The CDR3 has 14 residues. This chain's CDR3 is CASSRLTGNSPLHF. CDR3 DNA: TGTGCCAGCAGCCGATTGACAGGGAATTCACCCCTCCATTTT.

The V call is TRBV9, the J call TRBJ1-6; D ambiguous. This CDR3 has 16 amino acids. The V gene's germline CDR1 is SGDLS and CDR2 YYNGEE. V shed 2 bases and J shed 0 bases, with 9 bases lying between them. This CDR3 reads CASSVGSSSYNSPLHF. Written as DNA, the CDR3 is TGTGCCAGCAGCGTCGGTTCCAGCTCCTATAATTCACCCCTCCACTTT.

The genes are TRBV6-1 and TRBJ2-1; 9 bases agree with TRBD2. Trimming took 1 base from V and 1 from J; bases not matched to a gene: 5. The CDR3 totals 17 residues. The germline CDR1 and CDR2 sequences are MNHNS and SASEGT. CDR3: CASSEERGAASYNEQFF. The CDR3 DNA is TGTGCCAGCAGTGAAGAGCGGGGGGCTGCATCCTACAATGAGCAGTTCTTC.

The rearrangement joins TRBV6-7 to TRBJ2-3; D may match TRBD1 or TRBD2 (6 bases each). TRBV6-7 is an open reading frame, and its role is uncertain. V was trimmed by 2 bases and J by 5 bases, leaving 14 bases between them. CDR3 size: 15 residues. The CDR3 here is CASSYMGARGDTQYF. The CDR3 nucleotides read TGTGCCAGCAGTTACATGGGGGCGCGGGGAGATACGCAGTATTTT.

The chain employs TRBV19 and TRBJ2-1, with D perhaps given as TRBD1 or TRBD2 (7 bases each). The CDR3 contains 15 residues. The germline V gene encodes CDR1 LNHDA and CDR2 SQIVND (reference sequence). V was trimmed by 3 bases and J by 6 bases, leaving 15 bases between them. CDR3 DNA sequence: TGTGCCAGTAGTATGGGAGGGGGCAAAGGCAATGAGCAGTTCTTC. Translating gives CASSMGGGKGNEQFF.

The chain couples TRBV18 to TRBJ1-6; D is undetermined. CDR1 and CDR2 from the germline V gene are KGHSH and LQKENI. Trimming pared 0 bases from V and 6 bases from J, leaving 6 bases between. The CDR3 runs to 14 residues. CDR3 sequence: CASSPPTANSPLHF. CDR3 DNA: TGTGCCAGCTCACCACCCACAGCTAATTCACCCCTCCACTTT.

The rearrangement uses TRBV11-3 and TRBJ2-2; 8 positions match TRBD1. Germline V gene lookup returns CDR1 SGHNT and CDR2 YENEEA. V lost 3 bases to trimming and J lost 7 bases; unmatched junction nucleotides: 7. This CDR3 region has 15 residues. This CDR3 reads CASSLARGRDGELFF. In nucleotides, the CDR3 is TGTGCCAGCAGCTTGGCCAGGGGGCGGGACGGGGAGCTGTTTTTT.

The CDR3 nucleotides read TGTGCCAGCAGTGGGTTGGGTGAAAAACTGTTTTTT. It translates to CASSGLGEKLFF. The chain couples TRBV25-1 to TRBJ1-4, with no clear D. The V and J ends lost 4 bases and 7 bases respectively, with 7 bases between them. This CDR3 is built from 12 residues. Germline CDR1 reads MGHDK; CDR2 reads SYGVNS. Full variable domain (rest looked up from reference TRBV25-1 and TRBJ1-4): EADIYQTPRYLVIGTGKKITLECSQTMGHDKMYWYQQDPGMELHLIHYSYGVNSTEKGDLSSESTVSRIRTEHFPLTLESARPSHTSQYLCASSGLGEKLFFGSGTQLSVL.

The chain carries TRBV2 and TRBJ1-4; possibly TRBD1 for D (5 bases). The CDR3 length is 17 residues. Looked up from germline, CDR1 is SNHLY and CDR2 is FYNNEI. Trimming took 2 bases from V and 8 from J, leaving 21 bases between them. DNA for the CDR3: TGTGCCAGCAGTGAAACCAATCAGGCAGGGATAGGAGAAAAACTGTTTTTT. Its translation is CASSETNQAGIGEKLFF.

This clone turned up a few times. V usage is TRBV28 and J usage is TRBJ1-2, with unresolved D. Germline V CDR1 and CDR2: MDHEN, SYDVKM. This CDR3 contains 12 residues. In DNA form, the CDR3 reads TGTGCTGCCAGGCCCGAAAGCTATGGCTACACCTTC. Its translation: CAARPESYGYTF.

This clone was seen only once. This chain connects TRBV19 to TRBJ1-5; 7 bases are a match to TRBD1. Germline loops: CDR1 LNHDA, CDR2 SQIVND (reference sequence). V shed 4 bases and J 5 bases; nucleotides not matched to a gene: 5. The CDR3 loop spans 14 amino acids. The CDR3 region has the DNA TGTGCCAGTAGTACAACAGGGGCCTATCAGCCCCAGCATTTT. Its protein is CASSTTGAYQPQHF.

This clone has just a few counts. DNA of the CDR3: TGCGCCAGCAGCCAACAACTAGGGAATGAGCAGTTCTTC. It codes for CASSQQLGNEQFF. The V and J genes are TRBV4-1 and TRBJ2-1; D possibly corresponds to TRBD2 (5 bases). The CDR3 length is 13 residues. Germline V lookup: CDR1 MGHRA, CDR2 YSYEKL. Trimming shortened V by 2 bases and J by 7 bases, and 9 bases separated the two germline ends.

The chain recombines TRBV9 with TRBJ2-3, with a weak D call TRBD2 (6 bases). Germline V gives CDR1 SGDLS, CDR2 YYNGEE. The V end was cut by 2 bases, the J end by 6 bases, with 13 bases between. The length of the CDR3 is 14 residues. This CDR3 reads CASSVGGVRDTQYF. DNA for the CDR3: TGTGCCAGCAGCGTCGGCGGGGTGCGGGATACGCAGTATTTT. The full variable domain, completed using reference TRBV9 and TRBJ2-3, is DSGVTQTPKHLITATGQRVTLRCSPRSGDLSVYWYQQSLDQGLQFLIQYYNGEERAKGNILERFSAQQFPDLHSELNLSSLELGDSALYFCASSVGGVRDTQYFGPGTRLTVL.

The genes are TRBV10-3 and TRBJ1-3, with D perhaps matching TRBD1 (6 bases). The CDR3 is 15 residues long. CDR1 is ENHRY and CDR2 is SYGVKD in the germline V gene. Trimming shortened V by 2 bases and J by 0 bases, and 8 bases separated the two germline ends. The DNA for the CDR3 is TGTGCCATCAGTGAGACAGGGATCTCTGGAAACACCATATATTTT. This codes for CAISETGISGNTIYF.

The chain carries TRBV7-5 and TRBJ2-1; the table's D call, TRBD2, has no DNA check behind it. TRBV7-5 has pseudogene status. This CDR3 comprises 15 residues. CDR3 nucleotides: TGTGCCAGCAGCTTAGACGAGAATGGCTACAATGAGCAGTTCTTC. Its translation: CASSLDENGYNEQFF.

V usage is TRBV11-3 and J usage is TRBJ2-3; 8 bases are a match to TRBD2. Trimming at V came to 2 bases and at J to 0 bases, leaving 1 base not matched to a gene. The CDR3 consists of 15 residues. CDR1 and CDR2 (germline): SGHNT, YENEEA. In DNA form, the CDR3 reads TGTGCCAGCAGCTTACGGGAGGGTAGCACAGATACGCAGTATTTT. Its translation is CASSLREGSTDTQYF.

This clone was recorded only once. The rearrangement links TRBV28 to TRBJ2-7, with TRBD1 as a possible D gene (7 bases). The CDR3 consists of 16 residues. CDR1 MDHEN and CDR2 SYDVKM come from the germline V gene. The V gene lost 6 bases and the J gene lost 4 bases, with 22 bases spanning the gap. The CDR3, as DNA: TGTGCCAGCAGGGGGGGACCGGGGGACAGCGGATACGAGCAGTACTTC. Translating gives CASRGGPGDSGYEQYF. The full variable domain, completed using reference TRBV28 and TRBJ2-7, is DVKVTQSSRYLVKRTGEKVFLECVQDMDHENMFWYRQDPGLGLRLIYFSYDVKMKEKGDIPEGYSVSREKKERFSLILESASTNQTSMYLCASRGGPGDSGYEQYFGPGTRLTVT.

The rearrangement links TRBV2 to TRBJ2-3, with D hard to call. The CDR3 is 16 residues long. The V end was cut by 0 bases, the J end by 3 bases, with 13 bases between. Germline V gene sequence: CDR1 SNHLY, CDR2 FYNNEI. CDR3 protein: CASSEALGLGTDTQYF. CDR3 sequence (DNA): TGTGCCAGCAGTGAAGCGCTTGGTTTAGGTACAGATACGCAGTATTTT.

The V and J genes are TRBV29-1 and TRBJ1-1; D might be TRBD1 (6 bases). Germline CDR1 SQVTM, CDR2 ANQGSEA. V was shortened by 6 bases and J by 0 bases, with 14 bases between the two germline ends. The CDR3 extends over 14 amino acids. The CDR3 region is CSVRRTDLNTEAFF. CDR3 DNA sequence: TGCAGCGTCCGGAGGACAGACCTGAACACTGAAGCTTTCTTT.

The genes are TRBV15 and TRBJ2-1; D not certain. The CDR3 totals 16 residues. CDR1 and CDR2 from the germline V gene are LNHNV and YYDKDF (reference sequence). Trimming took off 3 bases at V and 2 bases at J, with 14 bases between the two ends. This CDR3 is CATSSPGSVAYNEQFF. DNA for the CDR3: TGTGCCACCAGCAGTCCTGGCAGCGTAGCCTACAATGAGCAGTTCTTC.

This clone was counted between two and nine times. The chain carries TRBV4-1 and TRBJ2-3; 11 bases map to TRBD2. Germline V gives CDR1 MGHRA, CDR2 YSYEKL. This CDR3 has 15 amino acids. After removal of 3 bases from V and 6 bases from J, the junction contained 5 bases not matched to a gene. The CDR3 loop reads CASSQLAGGVDTQYF. DNA of the CDR3: TGCGCCAGCAGCCAGTTAGCGGGGGGGGTGGATACGCAGTATTTT.

The J gene is TRBJ2-1, the V gene TRBV5-1; 12 bases are a match to TRBD2. The CDR3 runs 16 residues. Trimming removed 5 bases from V and 6 bases from J; junction bases left unmatched: 9. CDR1 and CDR2 (germline): SGHRS, YFSETQ. The CDR3 sequence is CASRTTSSGRGNEQFF. The CDR3 DNA follows: TGCGCCAGCAGAACTACGTCTAGCGGGAGGGGCAATGAGCAGTTCTTC.

This clone turned up a few times. The sample carries other DNA sequences with the same CDR3. CDR3 region: CASSPYQETQYF. The CDR3 nucleotides read TGTGCCAGCTCACCCTACCAAGAGACCCAGTACTTC. This sequence joins TRBV18 and TRBJ2-5; no clear D gene. Trimming removed 3 bases from V and 0 bases from J, with 2 bases in between. Germline values: CDR1 KGHSH, CDR2 LQKENI. This CDR3 spans 12 amino acids.

A single count supports this clone. The V and J genes are TRBV5-1 and TRBJ2-2; D is perhaps TRBD1 (6 bases). The CDR3 is made up of 16 amino acids. With 0 bases removed from V and 3 bases from J, the gap between germline ends came to 12 bases. Germline V lookup: CDR1 SGHRS, CDR2 YFSETQ. The CDR3: CASSLVRDTYTGELFF. The DNA for the CDR3 is TGCGCCAGCAGCTTGGTCAGGGACACCTACACCGGGGAGCTGTTTTTT.

The V gene is TRBV30, the J gene TRBJ1-5, with unresolved D. V lost 2 bases and J lost 3, with 17 bases in between. The CDR3 covers 16 residues. Germline CDR1 reads GTSNPN; CDR2 reads SVGIG (reference sequence). CDR3 nucleotide sequence: TGTGCCTGGAGTCTTGCAGGCGGGCGGGTCAATCAGCCCCAGCATTTT. Protein product: CAWSLAGGRVNQPQHF. Full variable domain (missing parts from reference TRBV30 and TRBJ1-5): SQTIHQWPATLVQPVGSPLSLECTVEGTSNPNLYWYRQAAGRGLQLLFYSVGIGQISSEVPQNLSASRPQDRQFILSSKKLLLSDSGFYLCAWSLAGGRVNQPQHFGDGTRLSIL.

For the CDR3, the DNA is TGTGCCAGCAGCGGGCGGTGGCAGTTCTTC. As protein: CASSGRWQFF. This chain connects TRBV14 to TRBJ2-1; no clear D gene. The germline V gene has CDR1 SGHDN and CDR2 FVKESK. The CDR3 has 10 residues. Trimming shortened V by 5 bases and J by 12 bases, and 8 bases separated the two germline ends.

At least ten counts were recorded for this clone. The chain carries TRBV11-3 and TRBJ1-4; the D is unclear. The CDR3 consists of 16 residues. Germline assignment: CDR1 SGHNT and CDR2 YENEEA. V was shortened by 1 base and J by 4 bases, with 13 bases between the two germline ends. This CDR3 is CASSLGAAGVNEKLFF. The DNA of the CDR3 is TGTGCCAGCAGCTTAGGTGCGGCGGGAGTTAATGAAAAACTGTTTTTT. Drawing the rest from reference TRBV11-3 and TRBJ1-4, the complete variable domain is EAGVVQSPRYKIIEKKQPVAFWCNPISGHNTLYWYLQNLGQGPELLIRYENEEAVDDSQLPKDRFSAERLKGVDSTLKIQPAELGDSAVYLCASSLGAAGVNEKLFFGSGTQLSVL.